This T cell receptor beta chain comes out of a study of PD-1 blockade in classical Hodgkin lymphoma. Study-level points and caveats: Newly diagnosed patients had baseline TCR diversity that was reportedly lower than that of healthy donors.

There was relapse after autologous stem cell transplantation in every patient, and there was variation in brentuximab vedotin exposure. Regarding this clone: Its antigen is not known.

Clones were sequenced by immunoSEQ multiplex PCR, and TCRdb holds only the in-frame ones, with some missing. The sample has more than 140,000 clones, approximately 80% seen once. Trimming cost V 4 bases and J 6 bases, with 16 bases left between them. The CDR3 extends over 14 amino acids. Germline loops: CDR1 MNHEY, CDR2 SMNVEV (reference sequence). This receptor was obtained from a human donor with classical Hodgkin lymphoma. This specimen consisted of peripheral blood mononuclear cells (PBMCs), obtained before the second cycle of nivolumab. The chain employs TRBV27 and TRBJ2-7, with D possibly being TRBD1 or TRBD2 (7 bases each). The CDR3 region has the DNA TGTGCCAGCAGTTCCAGGGGGGGGAGGGGCGAGCAGTACTTC. Residues: CASSSRGGRGEQYF.